These T cell receptor beta chains were read from a single sample in a study of cytomegalovirus exposure and HLA in healthy donors. Clones were sequenced by immunoSEQ multiplex PCR, and TCRdb holds only the in-frame ones, with some missing. The table shows about 76,000 clones, with approximately 93% occurring only once. Sequenced material: PBMCs. These receptor sequences come from a man between 18 and 35 years old in good health and CMV-seropositive. The CDR3 runs from the conserved cysteine through the conserved F or W. Fields, in order: J gene, clone size, D gene, V gene, CDR3 DNA, CDR3 protein. The D gene is left open where the match is weak. The size entry is marked missing in some rows and otherwise reads once, few, many or a size class.

>TRBJ2-3|-|TRBD2|TRBV7-6
TGTGCCAGCAGTCCTATTTTGACTAGCGGGAGAGGTACAGATACGCAGTATTTT
CASSPILTSGRGTDTQYF
>TRBJ2-7|-|TRBD1|TRBV7-2
TGTGCCAGCAGCTTTACAGGGACAGGGTTAATGGCTCGCGAGCAGTACTTC
CASSFTGTGLMAREQYF
>TRBJ2-7|-|TRBD2|TRBV9
TGTGCCAGCAGCGGGAACCTAGCGGGAGCAGTCGAGCAGTACTTC
CASSGNLAGAVEQYF
>TRBJ1-1|-|-|TRBV7-3
TGTGCCAGCAGCTCGCTACCCGAGAACACTGAAGCTTTCTTT
CASSSLPENTEAFF
>TRBJ2-1|-|-|TRBV7-8
TGTGCCAGCAGCATAAGGACTGATGAGCAGTTCTTC
CASSIRTDEQFF
>TRBJ1-5|once|-|TRBV30
TGTGCCTGGAGCCCGGTGGGCCGGAATAATCAGCCCCAGCATTTT
CAWSPVGRNNQPQHF
>TRBJ2-1|-|-|TRBV9
TGTGCCAGCAGCGTAGAGGTCCTAGCGTTTAGCTCCTACAATGAGCAGTTCTTC
CASSVEVLAFSSYNEQFF
>TRBJ2-3|-|-|TRBV20-1
TGCAGTGCCAAGGGGAATACGCAGTATTTT
CSAKGNTQYF
>TRBJ2-1|-|TRBD1|TRBV7-3
TGTGCCAGCAGCTCGCCCTCAGGGGGTGAGCAGTTCTTC
CASSSPSGGEQFF
>TRBJ1-3|-|-|TRBV4-1
TGCGCCAGCAGCCAAGATGCTAACTCTGGAAACACCATATATTTT
CASSQDANSGNTIYF
>TRBJ1-4|-|-|TRBV7-9
TGTGCCAGCAGCCCCCTACCGAGAGACCGGGGGGAAAAACTGTTTTTT
CASSPLPRDRGEKLFF
>TRBJ2-7|-|TRBD2|TRBV28
TGTGCCAGCAGCCTGACACGCCCGGGGGGAGAGCAGTACTTC
CASSLTRPGGEQYF
>TRBJ2-5|-|-|TRBV7-2
TGTGCCAGCAGCCCTACTCAAGAGACCCAGTACTTC
CASSPTQETQYF
>TRBJ2-2|few|TRBD2|TRBV4-1
TGCGCCAGCAGCCAAGTTCTAGCGGGGAACACCGGGGAGCTGTTTTTT
CASSQVLAGNTGELFF
>TRBJ1-2|-|TRBD1|TRBV27
TGTGCCAGCACCCGCGGGCAGGGGGCTGGCTACACCTTC
CASTRGQGAGYTF
>TRBJ2-3|-|-|TRBV19
TGTGCCAGTAGTTCGTGGAGAGGAAACACAGATACGCAGTATTTT
CASSSWRGNTDTQYF
>TRBJ2-7|-|-|TRBV6-5
TGTGCCAGCAGTTACTCGGCGGGAAGCTCCTACGAGCAGTACTTC
CASSYSAGSSYEQYF
>TRBJ1-1|-|-|TRBV5-1
TGCGCCAGCAGCTTTAGACAGCACACTGAAGCTTTCTTT
CASSFRQHTEAFF
>TRBJ1-1|-|-|TRBV6-5
TGTGCCAGCAGCGCCAGGAACACTGAAGCTTTCTTT
CASSARNTEAFF
>TRBJ2-7|-|-|TRBV30
TGTGCCTGGACTGACGGGAGCGTAACTTACGAGCAGTACTTC
CAWTDGSVTYEQYF
>TRBJ2-7|-|TRBD2|TRBV27
TGTGCCAGCAGACGAGCGGGAGGGAACAACGAGCAGTACTTC
CASRRAGGNNEQYF
>TRBJ1-1|-|-|TRBV20-1
TGCAGTGCTAACCCGGGGACTGAAGCTTTCTTT
CSANPGTEAFF
>TRBJ2-1|once|TRBD2|TRBV10-2
TGCGCCAGCAGGCCGGGACTAGCTATTGGTGAGCAGTTCTTC
CASRPGLAIGEQFF
>TRBJ1-2|-|TRBD1|TRBV28
TGTGCCAGCAATACGCAGGGGGCAGGGGGCTACACCTTC
CASNTQGAGGYTF
>TRBJ2-1|-|-|TRBV27
TGTGCCAGCAGTCTGAGGCGGGAACGGAATGAGCAGTTCTTC
CASSLRRERNEQFF
>TRBJ1-5|-|TRBD1|TRBV28
TGTGCCAGCAGTTTTGGACAGGGACGCAATCAGCCCCAGCATTTT
CASSFGQGRNQPQHF
>TRBJ2-5|-|TRBD2|TRBV11-2
TGTGCCAGCAGCCCGCGGGGGGCGGGAGGACCGACCCAGTACTTC
CASSPRGAGGPTQYF
>TRBJ2-7|-|TRBD1|TRBV28
TGTGCCAGCAGTACCCGGACAGGGGAGCGCTTCTACGAGCAGTACTTC
CASSTRTGERFYEQYF